Sequencing of this T cell receptor beta chain was carried out in a study of CD8 T cells in Susac syndrome. Background on the study: Within the sequenced Susac syndrome patient group, about six exhibited active disease and roughly 8 were in remission. General study points: The CD4+ T cell repertoire of patients with Susac syndrome showed no detectable clonal expansion.

The RNA input was about 0.5 to 1 ug, and it was reverse transcribed with random hexamers. immunoSEQ multiplex PCR amplified TCR beta CDR3 across 54 Vbeta, 13 Jbeta. TCRdb re-analysed the immunoSEQ multiplex PCR reads in MiXCR, keeping a single row per CDR3 protein. This table has 110,000 to 150,000 distinct CDR3 sequences, approximately 96% appearing once. CD8+ and CD4+ blood T cells underwent TCR beta sequencing. As for this clonotype: Its target is unknown.

The CDR3 loop spans 15 amino acids. Trimming pared 0 bases from V and 5 bases from J, leaving 13 bases between. CDR1 is SGHTA, CDR2 FQGNSA, per germline. Sequenced material: CD4+ T cells from PBMCs. This chain connects TRBV7-2 to TRBJ1-1, with D perhaps TRBD1 (6 bases). This receptor was obtained from a human donor with Susac syndrome. CDR3 residues: CASSLAITGFTEAFF. The DNA of the CDR3 is TGTGCCAGCAGCTTAGCGATTACAGGGTTTACTGAAGCTTTCTTT.